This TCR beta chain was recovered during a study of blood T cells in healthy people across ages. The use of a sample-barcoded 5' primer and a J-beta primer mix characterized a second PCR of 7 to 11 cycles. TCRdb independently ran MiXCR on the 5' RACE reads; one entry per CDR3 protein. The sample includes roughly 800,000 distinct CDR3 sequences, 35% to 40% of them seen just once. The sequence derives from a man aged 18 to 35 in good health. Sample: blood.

Written as DNA, the CDR3 is TGTGCCTCCCAGGGCGGGGAGCTGTTTTTT. Translating it yields CASQGGELFF. V gene TRBV28 combines with J gene TRBJ2-2; D might be TRBD1 (5 bases). The CDR3 is 10 residues long. Germline CDR1 MDHEN, CDR2 SYDVKM. V gave up 11 bases and J gave up 7 bases, with 8 bases separating them.